This T cell receptor beta chain came from a study of T cells in Graves' hyperthyroidism and ophthalmopathy (dated by TCRdb to between 2017 and 2020). Some background on the complete study: Peripheral blood samples were taken at the time of initial diagnosis, prior to any treatment. TCR V-J signatures able to tell the groups apart were searched for in a discovery cohort of approximately 95 patients, of whom more than 40 had Graves' ophthalmopathy and 55 to 65 had stable Graves' hyperthyroidism. Whether ophthalmopathy could be predicted prospectively was tested in an independent validation cohort made up of about 20 hyperthyroidism patients plus 17 patients who later progressed to ophthalmopathy. The 85 to 100 discovery patients were randomly split 7:3 into training and test sets. The study also compared thyroid tissue and blood T-cell repertoires from several Graves' hyperthyroidism patients. Once sampling was done, hyperthyroidism patients were given methimazole at a starting dose of 30 mg daily, whereas ophthalmopathy patients were given high-dose intravenous methylprednisolone. According to the paper, TCR Vbeta CDR3 sequencing was carried out on approximately 140 peripheral blood samples, which came from approximately 41 ophthalmopathy, around 75 hyperthyroidism and approximately 17 progressor patients.

This clonotype was picked up many times. The antigen it binds to is not known. The record has no base qualities; no much larger clone is one base away. CDR1 MNHEY and CDR2 SMNVEV were looked up in the germline V gene (reference sequence). The CDR3 numbers 16 residues from cysteine through phenylalanine. Only CDR3 DNA is held: 48 bases, read in frame from base 1. The V and J ends are trimmed by 2 bases and 2 bases, leaving 16 bases between them. Amplification of TCR beta CDR3 regions was carried out from RNA transcripts. A first-round RT-PCR of the TCR CDR3 used the HTBI primer set with the Qiagen OneStep RT-PCR kit. The libraries were constructed in a second round of multiplex PCR and then size-selected and purified. Libraries were sequenced paired-end with 100 bp reads on an Illumina HiSeq2000. The published analysis was carried out like this. SOAPnuke was used to process the raw data, throwing out any read that contained adapters or uncalled bases, had a mean Phred below 15, or lacked an exact constant-primer or identifier match. High-quality paired reads were merged with COPE v1.2.5, and unique nucleotide sequences were defined as clonotypes. MiTCR v1.1 was used to align the clonotypes against IMGT TRBV, TRBD and TRBJ reference segments. Analysis was restricted to V-J combinations with a frequency above 0.0001, which covered 99.2% of repertoires. A TCS score was defined as the ratio between F50 (clonal expansion) and ExV (chaos), using BLOSUM62-based TCRdist between CDR3 peptides within each V-J. Welch's t-statistics and random forest reduced 500 to 550 V-J features to fewer than 15, which were used in a naive Bayes classifier (R e1071). Using fastp trimming at Q25 and MiXCR clonotype assembly, TCRdb reanalyzed the public sequencing data and kept in-frame beta chains. Rows are unified per CDR3 protein, each entry keeping the most common DNA and genes. What appears here as the V and J calls and clone size reflects TCRdb's work, not the paper's. This sample has hundreds of thousands of distinct CDR3 sequences in its table, and about 17% of those were observed once. The ten biggest clones cover 3% to 4% of the sample.

The investigation overall reported the following: No statistical method was used to fix the sample size in advance, and group allocation was not hidden from the investigators. Ophthalmopathy was separated from stable hyperthyroidism by a 13 V-J signature model, with around 88% sensitivity and about 81% specificity obtained in cross-validation and 80%/75% obtained in testing. Most expanded thyroid clonotypes (frequency above 0.001) were also detected in blood, a finding suggesting that blood repertoires may reflect thyroid immune responses. In validation, progression to ophthalmopathy was predicted by the model with approximately 67% sensitivity and around 76% specificity, a median of around 6.5 months before onset.

Graves' hyperthyroidism was defined as stable when no progression to ophthalmopathy occurred over 18 months of follow-up. Hyperthyroidism patients were aged 18 to 65 years and newly diagnosed, with disease duration of less than 2 months. Patients with uncontrolled infections, other autoimmune diseases, pregnancy or lactation were excluded. Diagnoses were based on clinical symptoms, serum thyroxine and TRAb, thyroid ultrasound and orbital computed tomography. PBMCs were isolated from around 10 ml of fresh peripheral blood by Ficoll-Paque density gradient centrifugation. Total RNA was extracted with Trizol reagent, and quality was checked on an Agilent 2100 Bioanalyzer.

Sequencing was performed on blood. The chain is assembled from TRBV27 and TRBJ2-7, and TRBD1 may be the D gene, going by 6 matching bases. This receptor was obtained from a woman aged 30 to 39 with Graves' hyperthyroidism. The base sequence is TGTGCCAGCAGTTTAGGCATCGACAGGATCGCCTACGAGCAGTACTTC. Translated, it reads CASSLGIDRIAYEQYF.